This T cell receptor (beta chain) was captured by sequencing in a study of early T cells in non-severe SARS-CoV-2 infection. Germline assignment: CDR1 SNHLY and CDR2 FYNNEI. The V end lost 7 bases, the J end lost 1 base, and 7 bases lay between the germline ends. This CDR3 spans 13 amino acids. TCRdb re-derived calls from the 5' RACE reads in MiXCR, one entry per CDR3 protein. The profile shows over 50,000 distinct CDR3 sequences, roughly 8% of them singletons. This clonotype was seen a handful of times. This rearrangement joins TRBV2 to TRBJ2-2; possibly TRBD1 for D (5 bases). The sample consisted of whole blood. The clonotype comes from an adult who was a healthcare worker with PCR-confirmed SARS-CoV-2 infection or an uninfected control (not recorded which). The CDR3 nucleotides read TGTGCCAGCACAGGGATGAACACCGGGGAGCTGTTTTTT. It encodes CASTGMNTGELFF.